This T cell receptor (beta chain) was identified in a study of T-cell reconstitution after alpha-beta-depleted transplantation in children. Using unique molecular identifiers, the investigators prepared the TCRbeta library. TCRdb re-called the PCR reads through MiXCR, storing one row per CDR3 protein. The table records around 410,000 distinct CDR3 sequences, approximately 10% of them present only once. V was shortened by 0 bases and J by 5 bases, with 14 bases between the two germline ends. Germline V CDR1 and CDR2: LNHNV, YYDKDF (reference sequence). The CDR3 covers 15 residues. The chain employs TRBV15 and TRBJ2-7, with D possibly TRBD2 on 5 matching bases. The sample was PBMCs from the stem cell graft donor, taken from the stem cell graft. This TCR was sampled from a human donor who donated a stem cell graft to a child with acute myeloid leukemia. This CDR3 reads CATSRDRTEVDEQYF. DNA of the CDR3: TGTGCCACCAGCAGAGATCGGACTGAGGTAGACGAGCAGTACTTC.